These 28 T cell receptor beta chains were all obtained from the same sample, sequenced in a study of blood T cell repertoires in COVID-19. Clones were sequenced by immunoSEQ multiplex PCR, and TCRdb holds only the in-frame ones, with some missing. The sample shows 95,000 to 150,000 clones, 85% to 90% of them seen only once. Specimen: peripheral blood. The receptors derive from a woman aged 50 to 60 with active or convalescent COVID-19.

This rearrangement joins TRBV24-1 to TRBJ1-5; 7 bases fit TRBD1. Per the germline V gene, CDR1 is KGHDR and CDR2 is SFDVKD. Losses at the gene ends were 5 bases for V and 7 bases for J; bases not matched to a gene: 4. There are 13 residues in the CDR3. The DNA for the CDR3 is TGTGCCACCAGTGGGGACAGCTCCCAGCCCCAGCATTTT. Its protein is CATSGDSSQPQHF.

The chain combines TRBV10-1 with TRBJ2-7; no reliable D call. CDR3 length equals 14 residues. In germline, CDR1 is WNHNN, CDR2 SYGVQD (reference sequence). Trimming took 2 bases from V and 1 from J, leaving 9 bases between them. The CDR3 DNA sequence: TGCGCCAGCAGTGAGGGAGAGTTATCCTACGAGCAGTACTTC. This gives the protein CASSEGELSYEQYF.

The chain carries TRBV6-6 and TRBJ1-2; D unresolved. The CDR3 consists of 14 residues. The V gene's germline CDR1 is MNHNY and CDR2 SVGAGI (reference sequence). The ends were cut back, 1 base at V and 3 bases at J, with 9 bases in the middle. CDR3 sequence: CASSYFQVDYGYTF. The CDR3 DNA sequence: TGTGCCAGCAGTTACTTCCAGGTCGACTATGGCTACACCTTC.

The V gene is TRBV19, the J gene TRBJ2-7; TRBD2 agrees at 13 bases. V was pared by 9 bases and J by 7 bases, with 15 bases of the junction left unmatched. The CDR3 spans 16 residues. From germline, CDR1 is LNHDA and CDR2 SQIVND (reference sequence). CDR3 DNA: TGTGCCAGAGGACTAGCGGGAGAGGGGGCGTCAAGAGAGCAGTACTTC. It translates to CARGLAGEGASREQYF.

The CDR3 DNA reads TGCAGCGTTGAATATGGACAGGGGACTGAAGCTTTCTTT. Protein product: CSVEYGQGTEAFF. The gene calls are TRBV29-1 and TRBJ1-1, with 9 bases matching TRBD1. CDR1 is SQVTM, CDR2 ANQGSEA, per germline. The CDR3 is 13 residues long. With 2 bases clipped from V and 5 bases from J, the junction kept 3 bases outside the gene matches.

The rearrangement links TRBV28 to TRBJ1-4; D gene ambiguous. Germline assignment: CDR1 MDHEN and CDR2 SYDVKM. There are 14 residues in the CDR3. The ends were cut back, 6 bases at V and 3 bases at J, with 11 bases in the middle. The CDR3 nucleotides read TGTGCCAGCAGACCTGCGTCGTCTAATGAAAAACTGTTTTTT. Its translation is CASRPASSNEKLFF. The variable domain in full, completed from reference TRBV28 and TRBJ1-4, reads DVKVTQSSRYLVKRTGEKVFLECVQDMDHENMFWYRQDPGLGLRLIYFSYDVKMKEKGDIPEGYSVSREKKERFSLILESASTNQTSMYLCASRPASSNEKLFFGSGTQLSVL.

This clone has only a few counts. This chain uses TRBV6-4 with TRBJ2-4; 11 bases map to TRBD2. Germline lookup yields CDR1 MRHNA and CDR2 SNTAGT. CDR3 length equals 17 residues. Trimming took 5 bases from V and 8 from J; bases not matched to a gene: 14. The DNA for the CDR3 is TGTGCCAGCAGTTGCCTGCGGACTAGCGGGCGCGGGGACATTCAGTACTTC. Translated: CASSCLRTSGRGDIQYF.

The chain employs TRBV10-3 and TRBJ1-4; possible D gene TRBD1, 6 bases. Germline CDR1 ENHRY, CDR2 SYGVKD. V was shortened by 0 bases and J by 7 bases, with 18 bases between the two germline ends. CDR3 length: 17 residues. CDR3 sequence (DNA): TGTGCCATCAGTGAGTCGCCTCCGGGACAAGGGGTTGAAAAACTGTTTTTT. Translated, it gives CAISESPPGQGVEKLFF.

The rearrangement joins TRBV7-2 to TRBJ1-1; D gene uncertain. Trimming removed 1 base from V and 5 bases from J, with 11 bases in between. The length of the CDR3 is 14 residues. CDR1 SGHTA and CDR2 FQGNSA come from the germline V gene. The DNA for the CDR3 is TGTGCCAGCAGCTTAGGCGGGTTATGGACTGAAGCTTTCTTT. Amino acids: CASSLGGLWTEAFF.

This rearrangement joins TRBV18 to TRBJ1-4; D gene uncertain. This CDR3 comprises 11 residues. V lost 6 bases, J lost 6 bases, and 5 bases lay in between. CDR1 is KGHSH, CDR2 LQKENI, per germline. The CDR3 protein is CASSYDEKLFF. CDR3 in DNA: TGTGCCAGCTCCTACGATGAAAAACTGTTTTTT.

V is TRBV7-6 and J is TRBJ2-1; D possibly corresponds to TRBD2 (6 bases). The CDR3 covers 15 residues. V was clipped by 4 bases and J by 8 bases, with 18 bases between them. Germline V gives CDR1 SGHVS, CDR2 FNYEAQ. The CDR3 spells CASSSGGIGTDEQFF. In nucleotides, the CDR3 is TGTGCCAGCAGCTCAGGAGGGATCGGTACCGATGAGCAGTTCTTC.

J is TRBJ2-3 and V is TRBV29-1; 7 bases map to TRBD2. With V trimmed by 2 bases and J by 0 bases, 5 bases remained unmatched. Germline CDR1 is SQVTM and CDR2 is ANQGSEA. The CDR3 sequence is 15 residues long. CDR3 in DNA: TGCAGCGTTGAAAAGGGAGGGCAAAGCACAGATACGCAGTATTTT. Translated, it gives CSVEKGGQSTDTQYF.

This clone was recorded only once. J is TRBJ2-1 and V is TRBV7-3; D possibly corresponds to TRBD2 (7 bases). The ends were cut back, 5 bases at V and 9 bases at J, with 23 bases in the middle. The germline V gene has CDR1 SGHTA and CDR2 FQGTGA. The CDR3 contains 16 residues. The CDR3: CASSRSAGKGGGEQFF. DNA for the CDR3: TGTGCCAGCAGCCGATCAGCGGGGAAGGGGGGGGGTGAGCAGTTCTTC.

In its sample, this clone was seen a few times. The V gene is TRBV19, the J gene TRBJ1-6; D is uncertain. The germline V gene has CDR1 LNHDA and CDR2 SQIVND (reference sequence). V gave up 5 bases and J gave up 8 bases, with 10 bases separating them. The CDR3 has 13 residues. CDR3 nucleotides: TGTGCCAGTAGTGAAACTAGAGATTCACCCCTCCACTTT. Its protein product is CASSETRDSPLHF. Variable domain in full (rest from reference TRBV19 and TRBJ1-6): DGGITQSPKYLFRKEGQNVTLSCEQNLNHDAMYWYRQDPGQGLRLIYYSQIVNDFQKGDIAEGYSVSREKKESFPLTVTSAQKNPTAFYLCASSETRDSPLHFGNGTRLTVT.

The V call is TRBV6-1, the J call TRBJ2-1, with 8 bases identical to TRBD1. The V gene's germline CDR1 is MNHNS and CDR2 SASEGT. This CDR3 contains 14 residues. V shed 1 base and J 8 bases; nucleotides not matched to a gene: 4. The DNA for the CDR3 is TGTGCCAGCAGTGAAGGGACAGGGTACTATGAGCAGTTCTTC. Protein: CASSEGTGYYEQFF.

The V gene is TRBV7-2, the J gene TRBJ2-7, with D possibly being TRBD2 (5 bases). Germline CDR1 reads SGHTA; CDR2 reads FQGNSA. The CDR3 contains 13 residues. V was pared by 5 bases and J by 5 bases, with 13 bases between. The CDR3, as DNA: TGTGCCAGCAGCGGGCTAGCTAACGACGAGCAGTACTTC. It translates to CASSGLANDEQYF.

This chain joins TRBV6-5 and TRBJ2-1; no clear D. The CDR3 is 15 amino acids. V shed 2 bases and J shed 0 bases, with 8 bases lying between them. Per the germline V gene, CDR1 is MNHEY and CDR2 is SVGAGI. CDR3 sequence: CASSYRLSSYNEQFF. The CDR3 DNA sequence: TGTGCCAGCAGTTACAGACTTAGCTCCTACAATGAGCAGTTCTTC.

For this clone: The same CDR3 arises from other DNA sequences in this sample as well. V gene TRBV7-3 combines with J gene TRBJ2-7; the D gene is possibly TRBD2 (6 bases). The germline V and J ends were trimmed by 4 bases and 7 bases, with 11 bases remaining between them. The CDR3 has 12 amino acids. Germline V gene lookup returns CDR1 SGHTA and CDR2 FQGTGA. The DNA of the CDR3 is TGTGCCAGCAGCTCGACGGGGGATGAGCAGTACTTC. It is translated as CASSSTGDEQYF.

The J gene is TRBJ2-2, the V gene TRBV6-5, with 8 nucleotides matching TRBD2. Germline V CDR1 and CDR2: MNHEY, SVGAGI. The CDR3 sequence is 15 residues long. Germline trimming cut 4 bases from V and 8 bases from J; bases unmatched to any gene: 9. The CDR3 is CASSLASGSSGELFF. The CDR3 region has the DNA TGTGCCAGCAGTTTAGCCAGCGGGAGTTCTGGGGAGCTGTTTTTT.

The V call is TRBV15, the J call TRBJ2-5; TRBD2 matches at 8 bases. This CDR3 contains 14 residues. Trimming took 5 bases from V and 4 from J; bases not matched to a gene: 6. Germline V gene sequence: CDR1 LNHNV, CDR2 YYDKDF (reference sequence). The CDR3 spells CATSSEAGVETQYF. In DNA, the CDR3 is TGTGCCACCAGCTCAGAAGCGGGAGTAGAGACCCAGTACTTC.

The chain has TRBV19 and TRBJ2-1; a possible D gene is TRBD1 (6 bases). The CDR3 is made up of 15 amino acids. The ends were cut back, 6 bases at V and 0 bases at J, with 12 bases in the middle. CDR1 is LNHDA, CDR2 SQIVND, per germline (reference sequence). The CDR3 DNA follows: TGTGCCAGTAGACGAGACAGGAGCTCCTACAATGAGCAGTTCTTC. Its protein is CASRRDRSSYNEQFF.

The rearrangement links TRBV2 to TRBJ1-5; TRBD1 matches at 10 bases. The V gene's germline CDR1 is SNHLY and CDR2 FYNNEI. V lost 8 bases and J lost 3; bases outside the gene matches: 7. The CDR3 length is 15 residues. CDR3 loop: CASGGQGFSNQPQHF. In DNA form, the CDR3 reads TGTGCCAGCGGGGGACAGGGGTTTTCCAATCAGCCCCAGCATTTT.

The CDR3 nucleotides read TGTGCCAGCAGCTTCATTCGGTACGAGCAGTACTTC. Translation: CASSFIRYEQYF. The chain couples TRBV7-2 to TRBJ2-7; D is undetermined. The CDR3 has 12 amino acids. CDR1 and CDR2 from the germline V gene are SGHTA and FQGNSA. V was pared by 3 bases and J by 4 bases, with 7 bases between.

The chain is built from TRBV7-2 and TRBJ2-3; D unclear. The CDR3 is 14 residues long. Germline V gene data show CDR1 as SGHTA and CDR2 as FQGNSA. V was clipped by 4 bases and J by 4 bases, with 12 bases between them. The chain's CDR3 is CASSSTGGSDTQYF. In DNA, the CDR3 is TGTGCCAGCAGCTCGACCGGCGGCTCAGATACGCAGTATTTT.

The chain is built from TRBV5-1 and TRBJ2-7, with D possibly matching TRBD2 (6 bases). Germline V gives CDR1 SGHRS, CDR2 YFSETQ. Trimming removed 4 bases at V and 4 bases at J, with 21 bases between. The CDR3 contains 16 residues. The CDR3 DNA follows: TGCGCCAGCAGCCCCCCTTTTCCGCGGGACGCGTACGAGCAGTACTTC. Amino acids: CASSPPFPRDAYEQYF.

The chain recombines TRBV7-2 with TRBJ2-7; TRBD2 is a possible D gene (5 bases). CDR1 and CDR2 (germline): SGHTA, FQGNSA. The CDR3 contains 15 residues. V was pared by 1 base and J by 7 bases, with 17 bases between. CDR3 nucleotide sequence: TGTGCCAGCAGCTTAGATCGCGGGCCCCGTGGGGAGCAGTACTTC. Protein product: CASSLDRGPRGEQYF.

The chain is built from TRBV3-1 (or the pseudogene TRBV3-2) and TRBJ2-3; D possibly corresponds to TRBD2 (6 bases). The V gene's germline CDR1 is LGHDT and CDR2 YNNKEL (reference sequence). V was clipped by 6 bases and J by 3 bases, with 16 bases between them. The CDR3 spans 15 residues. CDR3 sequence reads: CASSNRLVGTDTQYF. Written as DNA, the CDR3 is TGTGCCAGCAGTAACCGACTAGTTGGAACAGATACGCAGTATTTT.

The chain has TRBV28 and TRBJ2-5; TRBD1 is a possible D gene (5 bases). There are 13 residues in the CDR3. The germline V gene has CDR1 MDHEN and CDR2 SYDVKM. V was shortened by 2 bases and J by 5 bases, with 9 bases between the two germline ends. CDR3 nucleotides: TGTGCCAGCAGTTTAGGGGCAGGGGAGACCCAGTACTTC. This encodes CASSLGAGETQYF.